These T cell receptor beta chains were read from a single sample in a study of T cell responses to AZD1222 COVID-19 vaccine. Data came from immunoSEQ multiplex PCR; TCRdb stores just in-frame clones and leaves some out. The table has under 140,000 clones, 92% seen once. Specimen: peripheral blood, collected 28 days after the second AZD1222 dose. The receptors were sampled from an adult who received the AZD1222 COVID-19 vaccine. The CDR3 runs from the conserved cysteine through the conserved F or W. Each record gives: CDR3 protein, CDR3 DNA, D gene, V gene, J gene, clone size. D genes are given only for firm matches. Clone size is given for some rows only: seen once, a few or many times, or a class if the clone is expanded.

CDR3aa: CASSLSSGGRQPQHF; CDR3nt: TGTGCCAGCAGCTTAAGTTCCGGGGGTCGTCAGCCCCAGCATTTT; d_gene: -; v_gene: TRBV7-6; j_gene: TRBJ1-5; abundance: -
CDR3aa: CASSLLRNYGYTF; CDR3nt: TGTGCCAGCAGCCTCCTACGGAACTATGGCTACACCTTC; d_gene: -; v_gene: TRBV3-1/TRBV3-2; j_gene: TRBJ1-2; abundance: -
CDR3aa: CASTLSKGGNYNSPLHF; CDR3nt: TGTGCCAGCACCCTATCAAAGGGGGGGAATTATAATTCACCCCTCCACTTT; d_gene: -; v_gene: TRBV3-1/TRBV3-2; j_gene: TRBJ1-6; abundance: -
CDR3aa: CSVAKPNYEQYF; CDR3nt: TGCAGCGTTGCTAAACCCAACTACGAGCAGTACTTC; d_gene: -; v_gene: TRBV29-1; j_gene: TRBJ2-7; abundance: -
CDR3aa: CASSYSGGEAYEQYF; CDR3nt: TGTGCCAGCAGTTACTCGGGGGGAGAAGCCTACGAGCAGTACTTC; d_gene: -; v_gene: TRBV6-5; j_gene: TRBJ2-7; abundance: -
CDR3aa: CASSETANTGELFF; CDR3nt: TGTGCCAGCAGCGAGACAGCGAACACCGGGGAGCTGTTTTTT; d_gene: -; v_gene: TRBV4-2; j_gene: TRBJ2-2; abundance: -
CDR3aa: CASSVSLAGATGELFF; CDR3nt: TGTGCCAGCAGCGTAAGTCTAGCGGGTGCCACCGGGGAGCTGTTTTTT; d_gene: TRBD2; v_gene: TRBV9; j_gene: TRBJ2-2; abundance: -
CDR3aa: CASSLYPAQRVFKTQYF; CDR3nt: TGTGCCAGCAGTTTATATCCCGCACAGCGAGTCTTTAAGACCCAGTACTTC; d_gene: -; v_gene: TRBV27; j_gene: TRBJ2-5; abundance: -
CDR3aa: CASRTSGGHNEQFF; CDR3nt: TGTGCCAGCAGGACTAGCGGGGGGCATAATGAGCAGTTCTTC; d_gene: TRBD2; v_gene: TRBV28; j_gene: TRBJ2-1; abundance: -
CDR3aa: CASSPTIRAGGPKNEQYF; CDR3nt: TGTGCCAGCTCACCAACGATTCGCGCGGGGGGACCGAAGAACGAGCAGTACTTC; d_gene: TRBD2; v_gene: TRBV18; j_gene: TRBJ2-7; abundance: -
CDR3aa: CATSDPLTEKLFF; CDR3nt: TGTGCCACCAGTGACCCCTTGACAGAAAAACTGTTTTTT; d_gene: -; v_gene: TRBV24-1; j_gene: TRBJ1-4; abundance: -
CDR3aa: CASSKGQGANEELFF; CDR3nt: TGTGCCAGCAGCAAGGGACAGGGGGCTAATGAGGAGCTGTTTTTT; d_gene: -; v_gene: TRBV21-1; j_gene: TRBJ2-2; abundance: -
CDR3aa: CASSQEGQGLDTIYF; CDR3nt: TGCGCCAGCAGCCAAGAGGGGCAGGGGTTGGACACCATATATTTT; d_gene: -; v_gene: TRBV4-3; j_gene: TRBJ1-3; abundance: -
CDR3aa: CSVQQGDTEAFF; CDR3nt: TGCAGCGTTCAGCAGGGGGACACTGAAGCTTTCTTT; d_gene: TRBD1; v_gene: TRBV29-1; j_gene: TRBJ1-1; abundance: -
CDR3aa: CASSPRPTCAGCGYTF; CDR3nt: TGTGCCAGCAGCCCCCGCCCCACCTGCGCAGGTTGCGGCTACACCTTC; d_gene: -; v_gene: TRBV21-1; j_gene: TRBJ1-2; abundance: -
CDR3aa: CASSYGQGGQPQHF; CDR3nt: TGTGCCAGCAGTTACGGACAGGGGGGGCAGCCCCAGCATTTT; d_gene: TRBD1; v_gene: TRBV6-5; j_gene: TRBJ1-5; abundance: -
CDR3aa: CASSLHHSYGYTF; CDR3nt: TGTGCCAGCAGTTTGCACCACTCCTATGGCTACACCTTC; d_gene: -; v_gene: TRBV28; j_gene: TRBJ1-2; abundance: -
CDR3aa: CASSRGGRTDTQYF; CDR3nt: TGTGCCAGCAGCCGGGGGGGCCGCACAGATACGCAGTATTTT; d_gene: TRBD2; v_gene: TRBV9; j_gene: TRBJ2-3; abundance: -
CDR3aa: CASSFGGVSTDTQYF; CDR3nt: TGCGCCAGCAGCTTTGGGGGGGTCAGCACAGATACGCAGTATTTT; d_gene: TRBD2; v_gene: TRBV5-1; j_gene: TRBJ2-3; abundance: -
CDR3aa: CASSPGALEQYF; CDR3nt: TGTGCCAGCTCACCGGGCGCCCTCGAGCAGTACTTC; d_gene: -; v_gene: TRBV18; j_gene: TRBJ2-7; abundance: -
CDR3aa: CASSLSTGGFTNEQYF; CDR3nt: TGCGCCAGCAGCTTATCTACAGGGGGGTTTACGAACGAGCAGTACTTC; d_gene: TRBD1; v_gene: TRBV5-1; j_gene: TRBJ2-7; abundance: -
CDR3aa: CASSANTGTGSSEQYF; CDR3nt: TGTGCCAGCAGTGCTAATACCGGGACAGGGTCGTCCGAGCAGTACTTC; d_gene: TRBD1; v_gene: TRBV6-1; j_gene: TRBJ2-7; abundance: once
CDR3aa: CASSYPGGPRTYEQYF; CDR3nt: TGTGCCAGCAGCTACCCAGGGGGGCCCCGTACCTACGAGCAGTACTTC; d_gene: -; v_gene: TRBV7-2; j_gene: TRBJ2-7; abundance: -